This T cell receptor beta chain was captured by sequencing in a study of blood T cell repertoires in COVID-19. At the level of the study: Acute and convalescent COVID-19 specimens originated in the United States, Italy and Spain. The analysed material was cDNA or gDNA that came from T cells, B-cell-depleted T cells, or PBMCs.

In the original processing: The assay estimated nucleated cells by amplifying reference gene primers. TCRdb's copy holds only in-frame clones and misses some; the assay was immunoSEQ multiplex PCR. V, J and clone size are those of that table, while D and trimming were read from the DNA. The table includes roughly 300,000 clones, approximately 87% detected once. The V segment lost 3 bases and the J segment 1 base; nucleotides outside the gene matches: 9. Germline values: CDR1 SGHNT, CDR2 YYREEE (reference sequence). The CDR3 loop spans 16 amino acids. It was during active infection that Seattle patients were enrolled and then longitudinally followed.

The chain is built from TRBV5-4 and TRBJ2-5; 7 bases agree with TRBD2. What was sequenced was peripheral blood. The sequence derives from a woman aged 25 to 45 with COVID-19, enrolled during active disease. In nucleotides, the CDR3 is TGTGCCAGCAGCTGGGGGAGCGGGGCCATCCAAGAGACCCAGTACTTC. Translated, it gives CASSWGSGAIQETQYF.